This T cell receptor beta chain was identified during a study of Ad26.COV2.S vaccination and SARS-CoV-2 variants. The protocol was immunoSEQ multiplex PCR, while the TCRdb copy is restricted to in-frame clones and leaves out a portion. The table has roughly 320,000 clones, about nine tenths seen once. Germline values: CDR1 SGHNT, CDR2 YYREEE (reference sequence). Trimming stripped 0 bases from V and 2 bases from J, with 14 bases between. The CDR3 consists of 16 residues. The treatment here: approximately 18 received Ad26.COV2.S at low or high dose, single or two shots; 5 received placebo; per-sample allocation not given. Sample collection was performed on day 63 after the first vaccine or placebo injection.

The chain recombines TRBV5-4 with TRBJ2-5; D may match TRBD1 or TRBD2 (5 bases each). The receptor was isolated from a person between 18 and 65 years old who received the Ad26.COV2.S COVID-19 vaccine or a placebo. Sample: peripheral blood, taken in a trial of Ad26.COV2.S vaccine versus placebo. The CDR3 DNA is TGTGCCAGCAGCTTGGCCGTGCGAGAGGGGCAAGAGACCCAGTACTTC. This sequence encodes CASSLAVREGQETQYF.